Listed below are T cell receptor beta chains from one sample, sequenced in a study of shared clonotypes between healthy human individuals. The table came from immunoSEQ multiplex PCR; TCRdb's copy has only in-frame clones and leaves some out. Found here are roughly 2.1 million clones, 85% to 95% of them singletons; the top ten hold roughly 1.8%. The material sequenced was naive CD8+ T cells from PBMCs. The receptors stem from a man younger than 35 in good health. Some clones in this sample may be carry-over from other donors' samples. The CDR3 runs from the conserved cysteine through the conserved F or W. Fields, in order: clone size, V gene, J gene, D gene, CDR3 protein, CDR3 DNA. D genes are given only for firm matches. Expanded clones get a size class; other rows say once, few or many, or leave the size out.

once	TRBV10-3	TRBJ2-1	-	CAISESLLDWQFF	TGTGCCATCAGTGAGTCCCTACTAGATTGGCAGTTCTTC
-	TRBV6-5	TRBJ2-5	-	CASSPPGETQYF	TGTGCCAGCAGCCCTCCGGGGGAGACCCAGTACTTC
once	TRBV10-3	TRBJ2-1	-	CAISELDYSYNEQFF	TGTGCCATCAGTGAGTTGGACTACTCCTACAATGAGCAGTTCTTC
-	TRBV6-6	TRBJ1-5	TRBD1	CASSVTGGNQPQHF	TGTGCCAGCAGTGTGACAGGGGGCAATCAGCCCCAGCATTTT
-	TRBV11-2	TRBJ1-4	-	CASSLGGGQEKLFF	TGTGCCAGCAGCTTAGGAGGGGGGCAGGAAAAACTGTTTTTT
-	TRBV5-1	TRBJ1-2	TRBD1	CASSPGQPPNGYTF	TGCGCCAGCAGCCCGGGACAGCCGCCTAACGGCTACACCTTC
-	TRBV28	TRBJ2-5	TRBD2	CASSPGLAEETQYF	TGTGCCAGCTCTCCTGGGCTAGCGGAAGAGACCCAGTACTTC
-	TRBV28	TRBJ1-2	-	CASSFLGTGNYGYTF	TGTGCCAGCAGTTTTTTGGGGACCGGTAACTATGGCTACACCTTC
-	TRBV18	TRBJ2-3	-	CASSPATSTDTQYF	TGTGCCAGCTCACCGGCTACCAGCACAGATACGCAGTATTTT
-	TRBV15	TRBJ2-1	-	CATSRAIVDEQFF	TGTGCCACCAGCAGAGCTATAGTCGATGAGCAGTTCTTC
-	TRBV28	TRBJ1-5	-	CASSPTGWSQPQHF	TGTGCCAGCAGTCCAACAGGGTGGAGTCAGCCCCAGCATTTT
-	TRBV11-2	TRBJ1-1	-	CASSLSGLPNTEAFF	TGTGCCAGCAGCTTATCGGGACTGCCGAACACTGAAGCTTTCTTT
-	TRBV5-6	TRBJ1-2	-	CASSPAQDYGYTF	TGTGCCAGCAGCCCGGCCCAGGACTATGGCTACACCTTC
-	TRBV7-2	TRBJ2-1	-	CASILTASAPQGDEQFF	TGTGCCAGCATCCTTACGGCTAGCGCCCCGCAGGGCGATGAGCAGTTCTTC
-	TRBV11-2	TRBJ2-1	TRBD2	CASSLVAGGFSEQFF	TGTGCCAGCAGCTTAGTGGCGGGAGGGTTCTCGGAGCAGTTCTTC
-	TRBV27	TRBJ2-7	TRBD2	CASSPSSGGSYEQYF	TGTGCCAGCAGTCCTAGTAGCGGGGGATCCTACGAGCAGTACTTC
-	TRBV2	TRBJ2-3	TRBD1	CASRDRVPFGPDTQYF	TGTGCCAGCCGGGACAGGGTCCCTTTCGGGCCAGATACGCAGTATTTT
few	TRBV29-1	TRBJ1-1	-	CSVEGRSNTEAFF	TGCAGCGTTGAGGGCAGGTCGAACACTGAAGCTTTCTTT
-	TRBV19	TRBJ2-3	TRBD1	CASSRTGSFTDTQYF	TGTGCCAGTAGTAGGACAGGGTCTTTCACAGATACGCAGTATTTT
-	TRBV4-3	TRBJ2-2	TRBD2	CASSQSLAGQGKLNTGELFF	TGCGCCAGCAGCCAATCTCTAGCGGGCCAAGGAAAGTTGAACACCGGGGAGCTGTTTTTT
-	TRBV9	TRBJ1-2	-	CASSVAGQHYGYTF	TGTGCCAGCAGCGTAGCCGGACAACACTATGGCTACACCTTC
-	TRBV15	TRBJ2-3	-	CATSPRDSRADTQYF	TGTGCCACCAGCCCCCGGGACTCCCGCGCAGATACGCAGTATTTT
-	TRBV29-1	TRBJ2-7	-	CSVETNQPYEQYF	TGCAGCGTTGAAACAAACCAACCCTACGAGCAGTACTTC
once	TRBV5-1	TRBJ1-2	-	CASSFGNKAGVRFGYTF	TGCGCCAGCAGCTTCGGAAATAAGGCGGGGGTCCGCTTCGGCTACACCTTC
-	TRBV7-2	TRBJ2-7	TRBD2	CASSSGAGLAGFKQYF	TGTGCCAGCAGCTCAGGGGCGGGACTAGCGGGATTCAAGCAGTACTTC
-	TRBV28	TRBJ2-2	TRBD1	CASRDRGHGELFF	TGTGCCAGCAGAGACAGGGGTCACGGGGAGCTGTTTTTT